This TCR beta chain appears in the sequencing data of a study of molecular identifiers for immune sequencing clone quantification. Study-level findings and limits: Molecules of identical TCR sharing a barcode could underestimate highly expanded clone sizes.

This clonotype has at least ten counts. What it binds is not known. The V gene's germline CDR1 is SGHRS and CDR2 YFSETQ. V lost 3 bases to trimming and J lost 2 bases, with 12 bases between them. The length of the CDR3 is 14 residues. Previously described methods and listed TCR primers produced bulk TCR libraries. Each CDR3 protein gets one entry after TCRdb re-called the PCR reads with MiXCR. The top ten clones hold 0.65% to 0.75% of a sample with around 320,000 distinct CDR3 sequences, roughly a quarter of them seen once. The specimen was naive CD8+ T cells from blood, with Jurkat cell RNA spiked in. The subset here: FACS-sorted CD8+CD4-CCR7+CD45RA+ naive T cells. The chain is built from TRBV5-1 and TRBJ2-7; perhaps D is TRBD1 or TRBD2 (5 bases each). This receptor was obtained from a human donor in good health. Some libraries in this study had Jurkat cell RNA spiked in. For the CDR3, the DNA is TGCGCCAGCAGCTCCGGGGCCGGGGCCTACGAGCAGTACTTC. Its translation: CASSSGAGAYEQYF. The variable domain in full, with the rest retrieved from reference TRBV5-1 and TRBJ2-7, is KAGVTQTPRYLIKTRGQQVTLSCSPISGHRSVSWYQQTPGQGLQFLFEYFSETQRNKGNFPGRFSGRQFSNSRSEMNVSTLELGDSALYLCASSSGAGAYEQYFGPGTRLTVT.